Listed below are T cell receptor beta chains from one sample, sequenced in a study of blood T cell repertoires in COVID-19. Profiling relied on immunoSEQ multiplex PCR, and the TCRdb table lists in-frame clones only, not all of them. The sample consists of some 250,000 clones, under 90% of them appearing once. The material sequenced was PBMCs or T cells enriched from blood (not recorded which). The receptors derive from a woman aged 25 to 39 with acute COVID-19. Both conserved end residues are trimmed from each CDR3.

>TRBJ1-1|TRBV5-4
ASSLELQGTEAF
>TRBJ2-5|TRBV7-2
ASSLRTGRETQY
>TRBJ1-5|TRBV18
ASSLTGVSNQPQH
>TRBJ1-1|TRBV19
ARPGENGGAF
>TRBJ2-7|TRBV5-1
ASSAPTGYEQY
>TRBJ2-1|TRBV6-2/TRBV6-3
ASSYSMPTDSYNEQF
>TRBJ1-1|TRBV30
AWSSQVNTEAF
>TRBJ1-1|TRBV9
ASSEGPGDLNTEAF
>TRBJ2-7|TRBV10-3
AIRQGSYEQY
>TRBJ1-6|TRBV4-3
ASSPEIPGQGGSPLH
>TRBJ2-3|TRBV9
ASSTGHLTDTQY
>TRBJ2-7|TRBV3-1/TRBV3-2
ASSTGLAGAHEQY
>TRBJ2-5|TRBV3-1/TRBV3-2
ASSGVAGQETQY
>TRBJ1-2|TRBV29-1
SVEEQGNYGYT
>TRBJ2-5|TRBV7-2
ASSPGLAGPFQY
>TRBJ2-7|TRBV6-2/TRBV6-3
ASSYGPESQY
>TRBJ1-1|TRBV9
ASSVEGGRTEAF
>TRBJ1-5|TRBV5-6
ASSTRGNQPQH
>TRBJ1-3|TRBV9
ASSAGVSGNTIY
>TRBJ1-2|TRBV25-1
ASSDWGDGYT
>TRBJ1-2|TRBV20-1
SASRDSGYT
>TRBJ2-1|TRBV19
ASSNAISYNEQF
>TRBJ1-5|TRBV3-1/TRBV3-2
ASSQESVAGHQPQH
>TRBJ2-1|TRBV10-1
ASSPSGGAWEQF
>TRBJ1-4|TRBV11-2
ASSSRSATNEKLF
>TRBJ1-5|TRBV21-1
ASSKAVHRDRKVYSNQPQH
>TRBJ1-5|TRBV7-2
ASSLVPDSNQPQH
>TRBJ1-2|TRBV6-1
ASSEGAGVYGYT
>TRBJ1-5|TRBV30
AWSVPTGRFSNQPQH
>TRBJ2-1|TRBV6-5
ASAAGSNEQF
>TRBJ2-3|TRBV7-6
ASSLAPYSGGYTDTQY
>TRBJ1-1|TRBV3-1/TRBV3-2
ASSQEKGWMRGTEAF
>TRBJ2-2|TRBV9
ASSRSLAAANTGELF
>TRBJ2-6|TRBV3-1/TRBV3-2
ASSQLGQGFPGANVLT
>TRBJ1-2|TRBV9
ASSVVETGRNYGYT
>TRBJ2-3|TRBV21-1
ASSKKRGQNTSTDTQY
>TRBJ2-5|TRBV5-1
ASPDRGGETQY
>TRBJ1-4|TRBV7-2
ASRPTGNEKLF
>TRBJ2-3|TRBV7-3
ASSFRGGTDTQY
>TRBJ2-7|TRBV7-9
ASSSYPSGGASEQY
>TRBJ1-2|TRBV3-1/TRBV3-2
ASRGQGNYGYT
>TRBJ1-2|TRBV13
ASSLGQRTYGYT
>TRBJ2-7|TRBV5-1
ASSVVGLTHYEQY
>TRBJ1-2|TRBV12-3/TRBV12-4
ASSPSPYGYT
>TRBJ1-2|TRBV5-5
ASSLPGETYGYT
>TRBJ2-7|TRBV28
ASKRDSPYEQY
>TRBJ2-7|TRBV7-9
ASSSRSQGSYEQY
>TRBJ1-2|TRBV19
ASSSTGGVGYT
>TRBJ1-1|TRBV3-1/TRBV3-2
ASSRISGEAF
>TRBJ1-2|TRBV5-1
ASSSGGLGTDGYT
>TRBJ2-1|TRBV19
ASSLGQPPGEQF
>TRBJ2-7|TRBV27
ASSPTLSSYEQY
>TRBJ2-1|TRBV29-1
SVEGREVSYNEQF